This T cell receptor (beta chain) appears in the sequencing data of a study of beta chain features in type 1 diabetes. Expressed TCRB transcripts were sequenced, since all the RNA that had been isolated was reverse transcribed. Sequencing used immunoSEQ multiplex PCR; TCRdb keeps in-frame clones, though not all of them. In the table there are roughly 300,000 clones, 6.5% to 10% of which are singletons. V lost 7 bases and J 5 bases, leaving 11 bases between the germline ends. From germline, CDR1 is MNHNY and CDR2 SVGAGI (reference sequence). This CDR3 is built from 13 residues. Sequenced sample: central memory CD4+ T cells from blood. The chain carries TRBV6-6 and TRBJ1-4; D uncertain. This TCR came from a woman aged 18-35 years in good health. Here the CDR3 reads CASKVALNEKLFF. The CDR3 bases are TGTGCCAGCAAGGTGGCGTTAAATGAAAAACTGTTTTTT.